These 23 T cell receptor beta chains were all obtained from the same sample, sequenced in a study of T cell clones after liver transplantation. Generated by immunoSEQ multiplex PCR, the TCRdb table keeps only in-frame clones and is missing some. The table includes around 43,000 clones, roughly 84% detected once. Sequences were derived from CD4+ T cells from blood, sampled 24 months after liver transplant. The receptors come from a human patient who received a liver transplant. These T cells may partly come from the graft donor.

The chain is built from TRBV2 and TRBJ1-1, with D unresolved. The CDR3 contains 15 residues. Germline CDR1 SNHLY, CDR2 FYNNEI. Trimming took off 0 bases at V and 1 base at J, with 9 bases between the two ends. The CDR3 nucleotides are TGTGCCAGCAGTGAAGCCCGGCAGAAGAACACTGAAGCTTTCTTT. Encoded protein: CASSEARQKNTEAFF.

This sequence joins TRBV6-6 and TRBJ1-1; D is undetermined. Germline CDR1 and CDR2: MNHNY and SVGAGI (reference sequence). Trimming pared 6 bases from V and 1 base from J, leaving 9 bases between. This CDR3 has 13 residues. Here the CDR3 reads CASSSAQNTEAFF. CDR3 nucleotide sequence: TGTGCCAGCAGCTCTGCTCAGAACACTGAAGCTTTCTTT.

This rearrangement joins TRBV9 to TRBJ1-5, with 8 bases matching TRBD1. This CDR3 has 15 amino acids. CDR1 and CDR2 from the germline V gene are SGDLS and YYNGEE. J gave up 0 bases and V 3 bases, and 2 bases lay outside the gene matches. In DNA form, the CDR3 reads TGTGCCAGCAGCGCCGGACAGGGTAGCAATCAGCCCCAGCATTTT. Its protein product is CASSAGQGSNQPQHF.

A few counts support this clone. The V and J genes are TRBV7-3 and TRBJ1-1; D possibly corresponds to TRBD1 (6 bases). Germline V gene lookup returns CDR1 SGHTA and CDR2 FQGTGA. The CDR3 totals 15 residues. Trimming shortened V by 5 bases and J by 3 bases, and 16 bases separated the two germline ends. In DNA form, the CDR3 reads TGTGCCAGCAGCCCACACAGGGTGCCGGACACTGAAGCTTTCTTT. Encoded protein: CASSPHRVPDTEAFF.

The rearrangement links TRBV4-2 to TRBJ2-7, with a tentative D call TRBD1 (6 bases). The V end lost 2 bases, the J end lost 6 bases, and 17 bases lay between the germline ends. From germline, CDR1 is LGHNA and CDR2 YNFKEQ. The CDR3 has 15 residues. The CDR3: CASSQQQGYNAEQYF. The CDR3 bases are TGTGCCAGCAGCCAACAACAGGGTTATAACGCCGAGCAGTACTTC.

This rearrangement joins TRBV11-3 to TRBJ2-1; D may be TRBD2 (6 bases). CDR1 and CDR2 (germline): SGHNT, YENEEA. This CDR3 has 14 amino acids. V lost 5 bases to trimming and J lost 8 bases, with 16 bases between them. CDR3: CASSESDYRHEQFF. The CDR3 DNA reads as TGTGCCAGCAGCGAGTCGGACTATCGGCATGAGCAGTTCTTC.

The V gene is TRBV5-1, the J gene TRBJ2-2; 11 nucleotides match TRBD1. Per the germline V gene, CDR1 is SGHRS and CDR2 is YFSETQ. The CDR3 has 16 amino acids. Germline trimming cut 0 bases from V and 4 bases from J; bases unmatched to any gene: 2. Here the CDR3 reads CASSLGTGGSTGELFF. CDR3 bases: TGCGCCAGCAGCTTGGGGACAGGGGGCAGCACCGGGGAGCTGTTTTTT.

The table lists this clone with a count of one. The CDR3 DNA is TGCGCCAGCAGAGGAGGAGGAGAAAAACTGTTTTTT. Its protein product is CASRGGGEKLFF. V is TRBV10-2 and J is TRBJ1-4, with D uncertain. V was cut by 6 bases and J by 8 bases, with 10 bases left in between. The CDR3 has 12 amino acids. CDR1 and CDR2 (germline): WSHSY, SAAADI.

The V gene is TRBV15, the J gene TRBJ2-5; D call uncertain. Trimming pared 5 bases from V and 5 bases from J, leaving 9 bases between. Germline CDR1 reads LNHNV; CDR2 reads YYDKDF (reference sequence). The CDR3 has 12 residues. The DNA for the CDR3 is TGTGCCACCAGCTCCCATGGGGAGACCCAGTACTTC. Residues: CATSSHGETQYF. Full variable domain (outside the CDR3, taken from reference TRBV15 and TRBJ2-5): DAMVIQNPRYQVTQFGKPVTLSCSQTLNHNVMYWYQQKSSQAPKLLFHYYDKDFNNEADTPDNFQSRRPNTSFCFLDIRSPGLGDTAMYLCATSSHGETQYFGPGTRLLVL.

CDR3 sequence: CASSLETGYGYTF. In DNA form, the CDR3 reads TGTGCCAGCAGCTTAGAAACAGGGTATGGCTACACCTTC. The chain uses TRBV7-2 and TRBJ1-2; possible D gene TRBD1, 6 bases. Germline V gene lookup returns CDR1 SGHTA and CDR2 FQGNSA. The CDR3 runs to 13 residues. Trimming pared 1 base from V and 5 bases from J, leaving 8 bases between.

This chain links TRBV5-3 with TRBJ1-2; perhaps TRBD1 as D (5 bases). TRBV5-3 is placed among ORFs of uncertain function. Trimming cost V 4 bases and J 4 bases, with 14 bases left between them. This CDR3 has 14 amino acids. The CDR3 sequence: CARSPSGGAYGYTF. In DNA form, the CDR3 reads TGTGCCAGAAGCCCGTCCGGGGGAGCCTATGGCTACACCTTC.

The rearrangement uses TRBV6-1 and TRBJ2-5; tentatively, D is TRBD1 (6 bases). The germline V gene encodes CDR1 MNHNS and CDR2 SASEGT. This CDR3 region has 14 residues. V lost 6 bases, J lost 9 bases, and 20 bases lay in between. As DNA, the CDR3 is TGTGCCAGCAGACCGGACCGGGGAGCAGGGGCCCAGTACTTC. It yields the protein CASRPDRGAGAQYF.

The chain employs TRBV2 and TRBJ2-6, with D perhaps matching TRBD1 (6 bases). V was shortened by 6 bases and J by 1 base, with 10 bases between the two germline ends. The CDR3 is 15 amino acids. Germline values: CDR1 SNHLY, CDR2 FYNNEI. CDR3 DNA sequence: TGTGCCAGCAGCGGAACAGGGTCTGGGGCCAACGTCCTGACTTTC. It specifies CASSGTGSGANVLTF. The full variable domain, its missing parts supplied by reference TRBV2 and TRBJ2-6, is EPEVTQTPSHQVTQMGQEVILRCVPISNHLYFYWYRQILGQKVEFLVSFYNNEISEKSEIFDDQFSVERPDGSNFTLKIRSTKLEDSAMYFCASSGTGSGANVLTFGAGSRLTVL.

This clone turned up a few times. The CDR3: CSGTGDSGVEETQYF. In DNA, the CDR3 is TGCAGCGGCACAGGGGACTCGGGAGTGGAAGAGACCCAGTACTTC. This rearrangement joins TRBV29-1 to TRBJ2-5; D possibly corresponds to TRBD1 (7 bases). Germline CDR1 is SQVTM and CDR2 is ANQGSEA. This CDR3 region has 15 residues. The ends were cut back, 7 bases at V and 3 bases at J, with 21 bases in the middle. Full variable domain (missing parts from reference TRBV29-1 and TRBJ2-5): SAVISQKPSRDICQRGTSLTIQCQVDSQVTMMFWYRQQPGQSLTLIATANQGSEATYESGFVIDKFPISRPNLTFSTLTVSNMSPEDSSIYLCSGTGDSGVEETQYFGPGTRLLVL.

V is TRBV19 and J is TRBJ1-1; 10 bases line up with TRBD1. After removal of 8 bases from V and 4 bases from J, the junction contained 10 bases not matched to a gene. Germline V CDR1 and CDR2: LNHDA, SQIVND (reference sequence). The CDR3 is 15 amino acids. CDR3 DNA: TGTGCCAGTGAGACAGGGGGCGCCGAACGCACTGAAGCTTTCTTT. Its translation: CASETGGAERTEAFF.

A single count supports this clone. The chain links TRBV7-8 to TRBJ2-7; 7 bases are a match to TRBD1. The length of the CDR3 is 16 residues. CDR1 SGHVS and CDR2 FQNEAQ come from the germline V gene. V was clipped by 1 base and J by 3 bases; unmatched bases: 9. The CDR3, as DNA: TGTGCCAGCAGCTTAGTTGAGGGACAGAACCTCTACGAGCAGTACTTC. Translation gives CASSLVEGQNLYEQYF.

The chain recombines TRBV9 with TRBJ1-1; D remains unclear. V was clipped by 2 bases and J by 6 bases, with 17 bases between them. Germline lookup yields CDR1 SGDLS and CDR2 YYNGEE. The CDR3 runs to 15 residues. In DNA, the CDR3 is TGTGCCAGCAGCGTCCTCCCCTCAGGTCAGGCTGAAGCTTTCTTT. It yields the protein CASSVLPSGQAEAFF.

The chain has TRBV28 and TRBJ2-3, with D perhaps TRBD1 (7 bases). The CDR3 contains 15 residues. Looked up from germline, CDR1 is MDHEN and CDR2 is SYDVKM. Trimming cost V 6 bases and J 2 bases, with 15 bases left between them. CDR3 sequence (DNA): TGTGCCAGCAGCTTGACAGGGACTTACACAGATACGCAGTATTTT. It translates to CASSLTGTYTDTQYF.

V gene TRBV19 combines with J gene TRBJ2-2; D remains ambiguous. Germline-derived CDR1 and CDR2 are LNHDA and SQIVND (reference sequence). The CDR3 extends over 13 amino acids. The ends were cut back, 1 base at V and 7 bases at J, with 7 bases in the middle. CDR3 bases: TGTGCCAGTAGTATAGTTGAAGGCGGGGAGCTGTTTTTT. It translates to CASSIVEGGELFF.

The rearrangement uses TRBV11-2 and TRBJ1-1; possible D gene TRBD1, 5 bases. Germline V gene sequence: CDR1 SGHAT, CDR2 FQNNGV. V was trimmed by 5 bases and J by 1 base, leaving 11 bases between them. This CDR3 is 14 amino acids long. CDR3 nucleotide sequence: TGTGCCAGCAGCGCGGGACGGCAGAACACTGAAGCTTTCTTT. Its protein is CASSAGRQNTEAFF.

This chain links TRBV6-6 with TRBJ2-1, with D possibly TRBD1 on 6 matching bases. The length of the CDR3 is 13 residues. Germline V CDR1 and CDR2: MNHNY, SVGAGI (reference sequence). Trimming took off 5 bases at V and 7 bases at J, with 12 bases between the two ends. The CDR3 loop reads CASSAHRANEQFF. CDR3 DNA sequence: TGTGCCAGCAGTGCCCACAGGGCTAATGAGCAGTTCTTC.

This clone has a single count. The chain combines TRBV6-5 with TRBJ2-1; 14 bases map to TRBD2. The germline V gene encodes CDR1 MNHEY and CDR2 SVGAGI. With V trimmed by 5 bases and J by 6 bases, 3 bases remained unmatched. The CDR3 extends over 15 amino acids. CDR3 DNA sequence: TGTGCCAGCAGTAGACTAGCGGGGGGGTCCAATGAGCAGTTCTTC. Translation: CASSRLAGGSNEQFF.

This clone has a single count. The rearrangement joins TRBV6-6 to TRBJ2-2, with D possibly being TRBD1 (5 bases). V lost 8 bases, J lost 3 bases, and 10 bases lay in between. Germline CDR1 MNHNY, CDR2 SVGAGI (reference sequence). This CDR3 has 13 residues. CDR3 in DNA: TGTGCCAGCGTCGCCAGGGACACCGGGGAGCTGTTTTTT. Amino acid sequence: CASVARDTGELFF.